The source of this TCR beta chain is a study of blood T cell repertoires in COVID-19. Overall study: COVID-19 samples, acute and convalescent, were from the United States, Italy and Spain. Sample material is recorded as cDNA or gDNA derived from T cells, B-cell-depleted T cells, or PBMCs.

Germline CDR1 and CDR2: LGHNA and YSLEER. The CDR3 runs to 19 residues. With V trimmed by 2 bases and J by 3 bases, 15 bases remained unmatched. In the original processing: Researchers report that nucleated cell counts were estimated from reference gene primer amplification. Clones were read by immunoSEQ multiplex PCR, and TCRdb kept only the in-frame ones, dropping some. V, J and clone size reflect that table, while D and trimming were determined from the DNA. The sample records approximately 130,000 clones, roughly 85% being singletons. Source material: peripheral blood. The chain uses TRBV4-3 and TRBJ2-3; 9 bases are a match to TRBD2. The receptor was isolated from a human donor in a cohort sampled during active COVID-19. CDR3 DNA: TGCGCCAGCAGCCAAATCCTGAGTAATGTAGCGGGAGAAACAGATACGCAGTATTTT. It specifies CASSQILSNVAGETDTQYF.